These T cell receptor beta chains were read from a single sample in a study of early stage breast cancer tumors. This table comes from immunoSEQ multiplex PCR, and its TCRdb copy is limited to in-frame clones, with some not included. The data contain about 11,000 clones, about 78% of them singletons. The sequencing sample was made of breast tumor tissue. The receptor source for this set is a person aged 35-49 years with breast cancer. Both conserved end residues are part of each CDR3. D genes are given only for firm matches. Only some rows state a clone size, as once, few, many or a class for expanded clones.

d_call: -; v_call: TRBV27; j_call: TRBJ2-7; clone_size: -; cdr3_aa: CASRTLARTTGDEQYF; cdr3_nt: TGTGCCAGCAGAACTCTAGCGCGGACGACTGGGGACGAGCAGTACTTC
d_call: -; v_call: TRBV25-1; j_call: TRBJ1-3; clone_size: -; cdr3_aa: CASSDEGTGNTIYF; cdr3_nt: TGTGCCAGCAGTGATGAGGGTACTGGAAACACCATATATTTT
d_call: -; v_call: TRBV29-1; j_call: TRBJ2-1; clone_size: -; cdr3_aa: CSVEGEGALYNEQFF; cdr3_nt: TGCAGCGTTGAGGGGGAGGGGGCACTATACAATGAGCAGTTCTTC
d_call: -; v_call: TRBV7-9; j_call: TRBJ1-1; clone_size: -; cdr3_aa: CASRRIAQRDRRNTEAFF; cdr3_nt: TGTGCCAGCAGGCGTATAGCACAGCGCGACCGAAGGAACACTGAAGCTTTCTTT
d_call: -; v_call: TRBV6-1; j_call: TRBJ2-1; clone_size: -; cdr3_aa: CASSEAWELGIRFF; cdr3_nt: TGTGCCAGCAGTGAAGCTTGGGAGTTGGGAATACGATTCTTC
d_call: -; v_call: TRBV25-1; j_call: TRBJ1-2; clone_size: few; cdr3_aa: CASSATINYGYTF; cdr3_nt: TGTGCCAGCAGTGCGACAATTAACTATGGCTACACCTTC
d_call: TRBD1; v_call: TRBV19; j_call: TRBJ2-7; clone_size: -; cdr3_aa: CASSIQPGTGGGEQYF; cdr3_nt: TGTGCCAGTAGTATTCAGCCCGGGACAGGGGGCGGCGAGCAGTACTTC
d_call: -; v_call: TRBV30; j_call: TRBJ1-3; clone_size: -; cdr3_aa: CAWSGGNTIYF; cdr3_nt: TGTGCCTGGAGTGGTGGAAACACCATATATTTT
d_call: -; v_call: TRBV10-1; j_call: TRBJ2-7; clone_size: -; cdr3_aa: CASSPSRSGYEQYF; cdr3_nt: TGCGCCAGCAGCCCGTCTCGATCAGGCTACGAGCAGTACTTC
d_call: -; v_call: TRBV19; j_call: TRBJ2-2; clone_size: few; cdr3_aa: CASSIGGGARTGELFF; cdr3_nt: TGTGCCAGTAGTATAGGAGGGGGGGCAAGGACCGGGGAGCTGTTTTTT
d_call: -; v_call: TRBV12-5; j_call: TRBJ1-6; clone_size: -; cdr3_aa: CASGLGGQLHF; cdr3_nt: TGTGCTAGTGGTTTGGGTGGCCAACTCCACTTT
d_call: TRBD2; v_call: TRBV30; j_call: TRBJ2-7; clone_size: -; cdr3_aa: CAWSVGLAGSYEQYF; cdr3_nt: TGTGCCTGGAGTGTAGGACTAGCGGGCTCCTACGAGCAGTACTTC
d_call: -; v_call: TRBV10-2; j_call: TRBJ2-1; clone_size: -; cdr3_aa: CASSEPEGWASPYNEQFF; cdr3_nt: TGCGCCAGCAGTGAGCCTGAAGGGTGGGCTTCGCCCTACAATGAGCAGTTCTTC
d_call: -; v_call: TRBV18; j_call: TRBJ2-7; clone_size: -; cdr3_aa: CASSPTSRLALYSYEQYF; cdr3_nt: TGTGCCAGCTCACCGACCTCCCGTCTAGCGCTTTACTCCTACGAGCAGTACTTC
d_call: -; v_call: TRBV4-1; j_call: TRBJ1-2; clone_size: -; cdr3_aa: CASSQDAGGSYGYTF; cdr3_nt: TGCGCCAGCAGCCAAGATGCCGGGGGGAGCTATGGCTACACCTTC
d_call: -; v_call: TRBV2; j_call: TRBJ2-7; clone_size: -; cdr3_aa: CASKEAPNYEQYF; cdr3_nt: TGTGCCAGCAAGGAGGCCCCAAACTACGAGCAGTACTTC
d_call: TRBD1; v_call: TRBV7-9; j_call: TRBJ2-1; clone_size: -; cdr3_aa: CASSFGTGGFDEQFF; cdr3_nt: TGTGCCAGCAGCTTCGGGACAGGGGGCTTCGATGAGCAGTTCTTC
d_call: TRBD2; v_call: TRBV19; j_call: TRBJ2-7; clone_size: -; cdr3_aa: CASSGGTSGSPSYEQYF; cdr3_nt: TGTGCCAGTAGTGGAGGGACTAGCGGGAGTCCTTCCTACGAGCAGTACTTC
d_call: -; v_call: TRBV5-1; j_call: TRBJ2-7; clone_size: -; cdr3_aa: CASSRSPESGYEQYF; cdr3_nt: TGCGCCAGCAGCCGTTCGCCCGAATCGGGCTACGAGCAGTACTTC
d_call: -; v_call: TRBV5-1; j_call: TRBJ2-7; clone_size: -; cdr3_aa: CASSAAGRYEQYF; cdr3_nt: TGCGCCAGCTCGGCGGCCGGTCGATACGAGCAGTACTTC
d_call: -; v_call: TRBV7-9; j_call: TRBJ1-1; clone_size: -; cdr3_aa: CASSSAGHTEAFF; cdr3_nt: TGTGCCAGCAGCTCCGCCGGGCACACTGAAGCTTTCTTT
d_call: TRBD2; v_call: TRBV2; j_call: TRBJ2-7; clone_size: -; cdr3_aa: CASKGTSGNANEQYF; cdr3_nt: TGTGCCAGCAAGGGGACTAGCGGGAACGCGAACGAGCAGTACTTC